These T cell receptor beta chains were read from a single sample in a study of tumor-infiltrating lymphocytes in oesophageal squamous cell carcinoma. TCRdb itself ran the PCR reads through MiXCR, one entry per CDR3 protein. The sample gives over 12,000 distinct CDR3 sequences, about 50% of which show up once; about half is in the top ten. Sequencing was performed on blood. These receptors were taken from a male donor with esophageal squamous cell carcinoma. Both conserved end residues are part of each CDR3.

v_gene: TRBV7-6
CDR3aa: CASSFRDGVNTEAFF

v_gene: TRBV12-3/TRBV12-4
CDR3aa: CASSLRTRSKETQYF

v_gene: TRBV7-6
CDR3aa: CASSELAASYNEQFF

v_gene: TRBV11-2
CDR3aa: CASSSGTSGRFEQFF

v_gene: TRBV7-2
CDR3aa: CASSLTSIEQFF

v_gene: TRBV7-4
CDR3aa: CASSPGGTQYF

v_gene: TRBV6-1
CDR3aa: CASSSRRSGDRYEQYF

v_gene: TRBV29-1
CDR3aa: CSVPTYNEQFF

v_gene: TRBV12-3/TRBV12-4
CDR3aa: CASSRTGSTSGNIQYF

v_gene: TRBV28
CDR3aa: CASSFLAVTDTQYF

v_gene: TRBV28
CDR3aa: CASSSRSHEQYF

v_gene: TRBV25-1
CDR3aa: CASSVDRANEQFF

v_gene: TRBV4-1
CDR3aa: CASSQERGGGPPQEQYF

v_gene: TRBV11-2
CDR3aa: CASSRFWRDQETQYF

v_gene: TRBV7-2
CDR3aa: CASSLDSSTDTQYF

v_gene: TRBV20-1
CDR3aa: CSATTGAGEADEQYF

v_gene: TRBV12-3/TRBV12-4
CDR3aa: CASSLGRSADTQYF

v_gene: TRBV7-8
CDR3aa: CASSPPGISGRAYNEQLF

v_gene: TRBV7-2
CDR3aa: CASSFSGQETQYF

v_gene: TRBV7-9
CDR3aa: CASSSWRELFF

v_gene: TRBV7-4
CDR3aa: CASSSLAGEAYEQYF

v_gene: TRBV7-6
CDR3aa: CASSIYILAGVSPGSVTQFF

v_gene: TRBV5-4
CDR3aa: CASSDQGQNTGELFF

v_gene: TRBV7-3
CDR3aa: CASSLRQARGGEQYF

v_gene: TRBV7-8
CDR3aa: CASSLLLAGGESVLEQYF

v_gene: TRBV6-2/TRBV6-3
CDR3aa: CASSYSFAPGGNEQYF

v_gene: TRBV6-1
CDR3aa: CASSVGGSIQYF

v_gene: TRBV28
CDR3aa: CASSSPGIQGYEQYF

v_gene: TRBV7-2
CDR3aa: CASSLASRKETQYF

v_gene: TRBV27
CDR3aa: CASSTWAGEDHEQYF

v_gene: TRBV7-8
CDR3aa: CASSSVASTDTQYF

v_gene: TRBV7-2
CDR3aa: CASSSGRRNTIYF

v_gene: TRBV20-1
CDR3aa: CSAPRTGTEKETQYF

v_gene: TRBV6-8
CDR3aa: CASSRRTTFSNSPLHF

v_gene: TRBV5-1
CDR3aa: CASSPPVVGANVLTF

v_gene: TRBV7-8
CDR3aa: CASSPRQGNYEQYF

v_gene: TRBV7-4
CDR3aa: CASSDRVRDTQYF

v_gene: TRBV28
CDR3aa: CATIKGLSNQPQHF

v_gene: TRBV12-3/TRBV12-4
CDR3aa: CASSYALLERERRKAKNIQYF

v_gene: TRBV7-9
CDR3aa: CASSLAGGADTQYF

v_gene: TRBV6-1
CDR3aa: CASIVGYSGNTIYF

v_gene: TRBV12-3/TRBV12-4
CDR3aa: CASSKDGSKNIQYF

v_gene: TRBV12-3/TRBV12-4
CDR3aa: CASSGLISRQGRGETQYF

v_gene: TRBV7-9
CDR3aa: CASSLASGNQETQYF

v_gene: TRBV7-2
CDR3aa: CASSNLGQGYTF

v_gene: TRBV19
CDR3aa: CASSITSGLPGDNEQFF

v_gene: TRBV28
CDR3aa: CASTPSYTGELFF

v_gene: TRBV7-6
CDR3aa: CASSLAQGGEYNEQFF

v_gene: TRBV28
CDR3aa: CASSPYRGQGVYEQYF